Below are 7 T cell receptor beta chains sequenced from a single sample in a study of cytomegalovirus exposure and HLA in healthy donors. In the PCR, 60 Vbeta and 13 Jbeta primers were used. Clones were sequenced by immunoSEQ multiplex PCR, and TCRdb holds only the in-frame ones, with some missing. The sample has roughly 98,000 clones, about 78% seen once; the top ten hold 3.4%. The sample taken for sequencing was PBMCs. The source is a man aged 40-55 years in good health and CMV-seronegative.

The sample holds one count of this clone. The chain combines TRBV6-5 with TRBJ1-2; no firm D call. V lost 2 bases and J lost 7, with 11 bases in between. CDR1 and CDR2 from the germline V gene are MNHEY and SVGAGI. This CDR3 has 13 amino acids. CDR3 DNA: TGTGCCAGCAGTTACACCACGAGGAGTGGCTACACCTTC. Translated, it gives CASSYTTRSGYTF.

The chain employs TRBV25-1 and TRBJ1-2; 7 nucleotides match TRBD1. This CDR3 spans 13 amino acids. Trimming took 6 bases from V and 4 from J; bases not matched to a gene: 5. Germline V gene lookup returns CDR1 MGHDK and CDR2 SYGVNS. The CDR3 loop reads CASRPPGGYGYTF. The CDR3, as DNA: TGTGCCAGCAGGCCCCCAGGGGGCTATGGCTACACCTTC.

This rearrangement joins TRBV7-9 to TRBJ2-1; possibly TRBD2 for D (5 bases). Per germline, CDR1 SEHNR and CDR2 FQNEAQ (reference sequence). The CDR3 loop spans 15 amino acids. Between the trimmed V and J ends, which lost 5 bases and 3 bases, there was a span of 14 bases. The DNA of the CDR3 is TGTGCCAGCAGCCGCACAAGCCGGGACTACAATGAGCAGTTCTTC. This gives the protein CASSRTSRDYNEQFF.

The rearrangement links TRBV5-4 to TRBJ2-1; D not resolved. The germline CDR1 and CDR2 sequences are SGHNT and YYREEE (reference sequence). Trimming removed 2 bases from V and 0 bases from J, with 3 bases in between. The length of the CDR3 is 13 residues. CDR3 nucleotides: TGTGCCAGCAGCTTTCGCTCCTACAATGAGCAGTTCTTC. It yields the protein CASSFRSYNEQFF.

This rearrangement joins TRBV28 to TRBJ1-5; 7 bases align to TRBD1. V trimming: 5 bases; J trimming: 0 bases; junction bases outside the gene matches: 10. The CDR3 length is 17 residues. Germline V gives CDR1 MDHEN, CDR2 SYDVKM. The CDR3 DNA reads TGTGCCAGCAGTCTTTCCCCCGGGACAGATAGCAATCAGCCCCAGCATTTT. This codes for CASSLSPGTDSNQPQHF.

This clone was recorded a few times. The chain combines TRBV19 with TRBJ2-7, with 11 bases matching TRBD2. CDR1 and CDR2 (germline): LNHDA, SQIVND (reference sequence). With 4 bases clipped from V and 3 bases from J, the junction kept 5 bases outside the gene matches. The CDR3 is 15 amino acids. The CDR3, as DNA: TGTGCCAGTAGTACCCTAGCGGGGGGCTTCTACGAGCAGTACTTC. It yields the protein CASSTLAGGFYEQYF.

This clone was picked up one time. This chain links TRBV6-4 with TRBJ2-3; D might be TRBD2 (6 bases). CDR1 is MRHNA, CDR2 SNTAGT, per germline. V was shortened by 4 bases and J by 1 base, with 9 bases between the two germline ends. This CDR3 is 14 amino acids long. The CDR3 here is CASSAVAGTDTQYF. The CDR3 nucleotides read TGTGCCAGCAGTGCGGTAGCGGGCACAGATACGCAGTATTTT.